The 30 T cell receptor beta chains below all came from one sample that was sequenced in a study of blood T cells in healthy people across ages. For the second PCR, which ran for about 7 to 11 cycles, a sample-barcoded 5' primer and a J-beta primer mix were used. TCRdb reanalysed the 5' RACE reads using MiXCR and keeps one entry per CDR3 protein. The sample lists 600,000 or so distinct CDR3 sequences, about 30% occurring once. Sequencing was done on a sample of blood. These receptors were taken from a woman older than 75 in good health.

This clonotype has a count of ten or more. This chain uses TRBV14 with TRBJ2-1; no reliable D call. Germline V gene data show CDR1 as SGHDN and CDR2 as FVKESK. Trimming cost V 0 bases and J 3 bases, with 6 bases left between them. This CDR3 region has 14 residues. The CDR3 DNA sequence: TGTGCCAGCAGCCAAGATCGTGGCTACAATGAGCAGTTCTTC. Translated: CASSQDRGYNEQFF.

This clonotype has more than one count but fewer than ten. This may be a read error, as it is one base from a much larger clone. The chain uses TRBV11-2 and TRBJ2-6, with D possibly being TRBD1 (5 bases). CDR3 length equals 16 residues. Germline V gene sequence: CDR1 SGHAT, CDR2 FQNNGV. The CDR3 reads CASSPTQGSGANVRTF. The CDR3, as DNA: TGTGCCAGCAGCCCTACCCAGGGTAGTGGGGCCAACGTCCGGACTTTC.

On this clonotype itself: A much larger clone is a single base away; this may be a read error. This CDR3 is CASKRQGGGCEQYF. The DNA for the CDR3 is TGCGCCAGCAAGCGCCAGGGCGGGGGCTGCGAGCAGTACTTC. The chain has TRBV10-2 and TRBJ2-4; D is possibly TRBD2 (7 bases). The end of the DNA fits TRBJ2-7 better, so the J call may be wrong. The CDR3 is 14 residues long. The germline gives CDR1 WSHSY, CDR2 SAAADI.

The chain uses TRBV27 and TRBJ1-1; no clear D gene. Germline values: CDR1 MNHEY, CDR2 SMNVEV (reference sequence). Deletions cut 3 bases from V and 4 bases from J, with 15 bases between. CDR3 length equals 15 residues. CDR3 in DNA: TGTGCCAGCAGTTTGCCCGGGGAGGTGGGCACTGAAGCTTTCTTT. Protein: CASSLPGEVGTEAFF.

This clonotype was found a few times. V is TRBV2 and J is TRBJ1-1, with a possible D match to TRBD1 (5 bases). This CDR3 region has 12 residues. The germline CDR1 and CDR2 sequences are SNHLY and FYNNEI. Trimming took 1 base from V and 10 from J, leaving 10 bases between them. The DNA for the CDR3 is TGTGCCAGCAGTGAAGAGGGGCAGGTAGCTTTCTTT. It translates to CASSEEGQVAFF. Full variable domain (missing parts from reference TRBV2 and TRBJ1-1): EPEVTQTPSHQVTQMGQEVILRCVPISNHLYFYWYRQILGQKVEFLVSFYNNEISEKSEIFDDQFSVERPDGSNFTLKIRSTKLEDSAMYFCASSEEGQVAFFGQGTRLTVV.

Worth noting for this clonotype: A much larger clone sits a single nucleotide away, making a read error possible. The chain combines TRBV7-9 with TRBJ2-5; possible D gene TRBD2, 6 bases. Trimming removed 6 bases at V and 1 base at J, with 18 bases between. The CDR3 sequence is 16 residues long. The V gene's germline CDR1 is SEHNR and CDR2 FQNEAQ (reference sequence). The chain's CDR3 is CASRPGLASCQETQYF. CDR3 coding DNA: TGTGCCAGCAGGCCGGGACTGGCGAGCTGCCAAGAGACCCAGTACTTC.

J is TRBJ2-7 and V is TRBV7-9; 13 nucleotides match TRBD2. J was trimmed by 8 bases and V by 5 bases; bases with no gene match: 9. The germline V gene encodes CDR1 SEHNR and CDR2 FQNEAQ (reference sequence). This CDR3 has 15 amino acids. The CDR3 is CASSETSGRAGKQYF. CDR3 nucleotides: TGTGCCAGCAGCGAAACTAGCGGGAGGGCCGGGAAGCAGTACTTC. Using reference TRBV7-9 and TRBJ2-7 for the parts outside the CDR3, the full variable domain is DTGVSQNPRHKITKRGQNVTFRCDPISEHNRLYWYRQTLGQGPEFLTYFQNEAQLEKSRLLSDRFSAERPKGSFSTLEIQRTEQGDSAMYLCASSETSGRAGKQYFGPGTRLTVT.

The sample holds a few counts of this clonotype. This chain uses TRBV7-2 with TRBJ1-1; 9 nucleotides align to TRBD1. The CDR3 has 13 residues. Germline trimming cut 3 bases from V and 6 bases from J; bases unmatched to any gene: 2. Germline assignment: CDR1 SGHTA and CDR2 FQGNSA. The CDR3: CASSFDRGAEAFF. The CDR3 DNA is TGTGCCAGCAGCTTCGACAGGGGGGCTGAAGCTTTCTTT.

Ten or more counts support this clonotype. CDR3 amino acids: CASSLEWQGANEQYF. CDR3 bases: TGTGCCAGCAGCTTGGAGTGGCAGGGGGCAAACGAGCAGTACTTC. This chain links TRBV5-4 with TRBJ2-7; 8 bases agree with TRBD1. The CDR3 consists of 15 residues. Trimming cost V 0 bases and J 5 bases; bases outside gene matches: 7. Germline V gene lookup returns CDR1 SGHNT and CDR2 YYREEE (reference sequence).

The chain links TRBV4-1 to TRBJ2-1; a possible D gene is TRBD2 (5 bases). V was clipped by 0 bases and J by 8 bases, with 23 bases between them. CDR1 and CDR2 (germline): MGHRA, YSYEKL. This CDR3 region has 18 residues. This CDR3 reads CASSQDLPGKWFGDEQFF. CDR3 DNA: TGCGCCAGCAGCCAAGATTTACCCGGGAAGTGGTTCGGGGATGAGCAGTTCTTC.

The chain recombines TRBV6-5 with TRBJ2-1; D gene ambiguous. The J call may be in error: the DNA end matches TRBJ2-7 better. The CDR3 spans 15 residues. Germline loops: CDR1 MNHEY, CDR2 SVGAGI. The CDR3 bases are TGTGCCAGCAGTTACGACACTTACCCCTACAATGAGCAGTACTTC. Amino acid sequence: CASSYDTYPYNEQYF.

The rearrangement uses TRBV7-2 and TRBJ1-2; 8 bases are a match to TRBD1. V shed 4 bases and J 8 bases; nucleotides not matched to a gene: 15. Per the germline V gene, CDR1 is SGHTA and CDR2 is FQGNSA. This CDR3 has 16 amino acids. The CDR3 region is CASSSGQGMRVRGYTF. Written as DNA, the CDR3 is TGTGCCAGCAGCTCAGGACAGGGAATGAGGGTCCGGGGCTACACCTTC.

The chain uses TRBV7-8 and TRBJ2-4; TRBD2 matches 8 bases. The better agreement between TRBJ2-7 and the DNA end casts doubt on the J call. CDR1 and CDR2 (germline): SGHVS, FQNEAQ. The CDR3 spans 14 residues. The DNA of the CDR3 is TGTGCCAGCAGCAAAGGACTAGCCTCCTACGAGCAGTACTTC. The encoded protein is CASSKGLASYEQYF.

The rearrangement links TRBV20-1 to TRBJ2-7; 8 bases are a match to TRBD2. From germline, CDR1 is DFQATT and CDR2 SNEGSKA (reference sequence). This CDR3 spans 13 amino acids. V was pared by 4 bases and J by 5 bases, with 7 bases of the junction left unmatched. DNA of the CDR3: TGCAGTGCTAAGGGACTAGGTTTGAACGAGCAGTACTTC. This sequence encodes CSAKGLGLNEQYF.

This clonotype was found many times. The rearrangement joins TRBV5-1 to TRBJ2-7; D possibly uses TRBD1 or TRBD2 (5 bases each). In germline, CDR1 is SGHRS, CDR2 YFSETQ. V shed 5 bases and J shed 4 bases, with 16 bases lying between them. The CDR3 has 14 residues. Here the CDR3 DNA reads TGCGCCAGCAGTTCACCGGGACCGCCGTACGAGCAGTACTTC. It specifies CASSSPGPPYEQYF.

This clonotype showed up many times. The V and J genes are TRBV20-1 and TRBJ2-1; D is unclear. This CDR3 is 10 amino acids long. CDR1 is DFQATT and CDR2 is SNEGSKA in the germline V gene (reference sequence). The germline V and J ends were trimmed by 5 bases and 7 bases, with 6 bases remaining between them. The CDR3 protein is CSAERNEQFF. The CDR3 nucleotides are TGCAGTGCTGAAAGAAATGAGCAGTTCTTC.

This clonotype was seen repeatedly, ten times or more. The genes are TRBV6-1 and TRBJ2-7; 9 bases line up with TRBD2. V lost 7 bases and J lost 2; bases outside the gene matches: 6. CDR3 length: 14 residues. From germline, CDR1 is MNHNS and CDR2 SASEGT. CDR3 bases: TGTGCCAGCAACCCTAGCGGGAATACCTACGAGCAGTACTTC. This encodes CASNPSGNTYEQYF.

This clonotype was picked up many times. The CDR3 DNA reads TGTGCCAGCAGTTTTGTTACAGGGGCCCAGCCCCAGCATTTT. This translates into CASSFVTGAQPQHF. The chain combines TRBV28 with TRBJ1-5; the match to TRBD1 covers 7 bases. Trimming at V came to 3 bases and at J to 7 bases, leaving 6 bases not matched to a gene. There are 14 residues in the CDR3. The germline V gene encodes CDR1 MDHEN and CDR2 SYDVKM.

This clonotype was counted at least ten times. The chain joins TRBV6-6 to TRBJ2-1; no clear D. The CDR3 runs 13 residues. V lost 5 bases, J lost 0 bases, and 5 bases lay in between. Germline CDR1 reads MNHNY; CDR2 reads SVGAGI (reference sequence). CDR3 in amino acids: CASSQSSYNEQFF. CDR3 coding DNA: TGTGCCAGCAGTCAGAGCTCCTACAATGAGCAGTTCTTC.

The chain links TRBV2 to TRBJ1-1; D unclear. Germline V gives CDR1 SNHLY, CDR2 FYNNEI. V gave up 7 bases and J gave up 1 base, with 16 bases separating them. The CDR3 runs to 15 residues. The CDR3: CASNGWVAENTEAFF. The CDR3 bases are TGTGCCAGCAATGGATGGGTGGCAGAGAACACTGAAGCTTTCTTT.

This clonotype was seen only a few times. The chain links TRBV6-2 or TRBV6-3 to TRBJ1-1, with TRBD1 matching over 10 bases. V was pared by 0 bases and J by 1 base, with 11 bases of the junction left unmatched. CDR1 MNHEY and CDR2 SVGEGT come from the germline V gene. The length of the CDR3 is 19 residues. The CDR3 coding sequence is TGTGCCAGCAGTTACTCGACGACAGGGGGCTTAAGAGGGAACACTGAAGCTTTCTTT. Residues: CASSYSTTGGLRGNTEAFF.

The chain recombines TRBV20-1 with TRBJ2-1, with TRBD1 identical over 10 bases. The J call is in doubt because the DNA end fits TRBJ2-7 better. This CDR3 spans 14 amino acids. Germline V gene lookup returns CDR1 DFQATT and CDR2 SNEGSKA (reference sequence). DNA for the CDR3: TGCAGTGCCCTGGTTGGGACAGGGGACAATGAGCAGTACTTC. Protein: CSALVGTGDNEQYF.

In its sample, this clonotype was seen a few times. The V gene is TRBV29-1, the J gene TRBJ2-2; TRBD1 might be the D (5 bases). CDR1 is SQVTM and CDR2 is ANQGSEA in the germline V gene. The CDR3 consists of 13 residues. V was shortened by 2 bases and J by 3 bases, with 7 bases between the two germline ends. CDR3: CSVERRDTGELFF. CDR3 sequence (DNA): TGCAGCGTTGAACGCAGGGACACCGGGGAGCTGTTTTTT.

This clonotype showed up many times. V and J are TRBV27 and TRBJ1-5; 11 bases are a match to TRBD1. The CDR3 extends over 15 amino acids. Looked up from germline, CDR1 is MNHEY and CDR2 is SMNVEV (reference sequence). V trimming: 7 bases; J trimming: 5 bases; junction bases outside the gene matches: 7. For the CDR3, the DNA is TGTGCCAGCACCAGGACAGGGGGCCAAGATCAGCCCCAGCATTTT. Translated, it gives CASTRTGGQDQPQHF.

At least ten counts were recorded for this clonotype. The V call is TRBV20-1, the J call TRBJ1-2, with D maybe TRBD1 (5 bases). V gave up 1 base and J gave up 0 bases, with 18 bases separating them. Germline CDR1 DFQATT, CDR2 SNEGSKA (reference sequence). CDR3 length: 17 residues. The CDR3 is CSARVLGQPNPNYGYTF. In DNA, the CDR3 is TGCAGTGCTAGAGTGCTGGGGCAGCCAAACCCTAACTATGGCTACACCTTC.

This clonotype was detected ten times or more. The chain is built from TRBV3-1 and TRBJ2-1, with D uncertain. Trimming pared 8 bases from V and 7 bases from J, leaving 9 bases between. The CDR3 spans 11 residues. The germline V gene encodes CDR1 LGHDT and CDR2 YNNKEL (reference sequence). CDR3 loop: CASGWDNEQFF. The DNA for the CDR3 is TGTGCCAGCGGGTGGGATAATGAGCAGTTCTTC.

The sample holds many counts of this clonotype. The V and J genes are TRBV4-2 and TRBJ2-7; the match to TRBD1 covers 9 bases. Losses at the gene ends were 0 bases for V and 5 bases for J; bases not matched to a gene: 8. CDR3 length: 16 amino acids. In germline, CDR1 is LGHNA, CDR2 YNFKEQ. The CDR3 nucleotides read TGTGCCAGCAGCCAAGAGGGGACAGGGATAATGAACGAGCAGTACTTC. It is translated as CASSQEGTGIMNEQYF.

This clonotype was detected ten times or more. The gene calls are TRBV5-6 and TRBJ2-1; TRBD2 might be the D (7 bases). The CDR3 consists of 16 residues. The V end lost 3 bases, the J end lost 6 bases, and 19 bases lay between the germline ends. Germline lookup yields CDR1 SGHDT and CDR2 YYEEEE. CDR3 in DNA: TGTGCCAGCAGCTACGGGGGGCAGGGCCGGTCCAATGAGCAGTTCTTC. As protein: CASSYGGQGRSNEQFF. The entire variable domain, with the rest obtained from reference TRBV5-6 and TRBJ2-1, is as follows: DAGVTQSPTHLIKTRGQQVTLRCSPKSGHDTVSWYQQALGQGPQFIFQYYEEEERQRGNFPDRFSGHQFPNYSSELNVNALLLGDSALYLCASSYGGQGRSNEQFFGPGTRLTVL.

This clonotype was counted a few times. This clone may be a read error of a much larger clone one base away. This chain links TRBV18 with TRBJ2-1; TRBD2 agrees at 8 bases. Germline V lookup: CDR1 KGHSH, CDR2 LQKENI. This CDR3 spans 16 amino acids. The CDR3 region has the DNA TGTGCCTGCTCACCACGGAGCGGGGGACCGGACAATGAGCAGTTCTTC. Amino acids: CACSPRSGGPDNEQFF.

This clonotype was found many times. V is TRBV4-2 and J is TRBJ1-5; no firm D call. This CDR3 spans 16 amino acids. The germline V gene has CDR1 LGHNA and CDR2 YNFKEQ. The V end was cut by 0 bases, the J end by 1 base, with 10 bases between. The CDR3 DNA follows: TGTGCCAGCAGCCAAGATCTTACAGCCAGCAATCAGCCCCAGCATTTT. This encodes CASSQDLTASNQPQHF.